This paragraph covers one T cell receptor (beta chain) sequence. The antigen remains unidentified. TCRdb redid the calling of the 5' RACE reads with MiXCR, one entry per CDR3 protein. Found here are about 34,000 distinct CDR3 sequences, about 28% of them singletons; the top ten hold about 3.9%. Study-level results: Larger-cohort validation covered only one TCR beta V-J rearrangement.

The CDR3 sequence is 14 residues long. J was trimmed by 12 bases and V by 3 bases; bases with no gene match: 10. The germline V gene encodes CDR1 SGHRS and CDR2 YFSETQ. CD25-based Treg depletion was applied to purified naive CD4+ T cells. The sequence derives from a female donor with breast cancer. Sequenced: naive CD4+ T cells sorted from a lymph node. Noted subset: naive CD4+ T cells, CD4+CD45RA+CD25-. The chain couples TRBV5-1 to TRBJ2-1, with 9 bases fitting TRBD1. CDR3 coding DNA: TGCGCCAGCAGCTCCCCGGGACAGGGACGTGGGCAGTTCTTC. Protein: CASSSPGQGRGQFF. Using reference TRBV5-1 and TRBJ2-1 for the parts outside the CDR3, the full variable domain is KAGVTQTPRYLIKTRGQQVTLSCSPISGHRSVSWYQQTPGQGLQFLFEYFSETQRNKGNFPGRFSGRQFSNSRSEMNVSTLELGDSALYLCASSSPGQGRGQFFGPGTRLTVL.